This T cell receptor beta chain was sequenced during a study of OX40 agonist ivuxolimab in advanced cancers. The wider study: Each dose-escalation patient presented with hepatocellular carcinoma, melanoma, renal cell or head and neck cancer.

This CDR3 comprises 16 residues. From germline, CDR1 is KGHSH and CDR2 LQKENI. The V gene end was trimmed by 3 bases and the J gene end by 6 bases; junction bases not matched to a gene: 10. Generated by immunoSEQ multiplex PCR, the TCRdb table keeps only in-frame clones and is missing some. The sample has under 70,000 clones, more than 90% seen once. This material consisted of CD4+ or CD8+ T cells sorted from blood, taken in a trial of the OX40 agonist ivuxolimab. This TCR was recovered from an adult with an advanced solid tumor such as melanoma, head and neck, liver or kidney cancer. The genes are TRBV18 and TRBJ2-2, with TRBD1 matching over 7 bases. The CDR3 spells CASSPSGGRNPGELFF. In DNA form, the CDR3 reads TGTGCCAGCTCACCCTCAGGGGGACGAAACCCCGGGGAGCTGTTTTTT.